The clone carrying this T cell receptor (beta chain) was recorded a few times. What it binds is not known. The data were obtained in a study of beta chain features in type 1 diabetes. Every isolated RNA sample was fully reverse transcribed, so sequencing captured expressed TCRB transcripts. Only in-frame clones appear in the TCRdb table, and some are missing; sequencing was by immunoSEQ multiplex PCR. Among around 600,000 clones listed, 9.5% to 15% were seen once. The CDR3 runs to 14 residues. The germline gives CDR1 LNHDA, CDR2 SQIVND (reference sequence). Trimming stripped 5 bases from V and 0 bases from J, with 11 bases between. Study outcomes and limitations: When Type 1 diabetes patients were examined, their TCRB CDR3s proved moderately but significantly shorter in all four CD4+ subsets.

This chain links TRBV19 with TRBJ2-7, with D possibly called TRBD1 or TRBD2 (6 bases each). Sequencing input: naive CD4+ T cells from blood. This TCR derives from a man aged 25-45 years with type 1 diabetes. The CDR3 DNA reads TGTGCCAGTAGTGAGAGGGGGGACTCCTACGAGCAGTACTTC. Protein sequence: CASSERGDSYEQYF.